A selection of T cell receptor beta chains follows, all from one sample in a study of blood T cell repertoires in COVID-19. The repertoire was sequenced with immunoSEQ multiplex PCR; TCRdb's copy has only in-frame clones and lacks some. The sample lists 210,000 or so clones; roughly 87% were seen once. Sequencing was carried out using peripheral blood. The receptors shown here come from a middle-aged man with active or convalescent COVID-19. Both conserved end residues are part of each CDR3. The D gene is left open where the match is weak. The size of a clone is reported for some rows only, either as once, few or many, or as a class for expanded clones.

j_gene | d_gene | abundance | v_gene | CDR3nt | CDR3aa
TRBJ2-2 | NA | NA | TRBV28 | TGTGCCAGCAGTTCCACCGGGTCCTTGAACACCGGGGAGCTGTTTTTT | CASSSTGSLNTGELFF
TRBJ2-7 | TRBD1 | NA | TRBV29-1 | TGCAGCGGATGGGGGACAGGGCCCGAGCAGTACTTC | CSGWGTGPEQYF
TRBJ2-2 | NA | NA | TRBV12-3/TRBV12-4 | TGTGCCAGCAGCTTTTTTCCCGGGGAGCTGTTTTTT | CASSFFPGELFF
TRBJ2-7 | TRBD2 | NA | TRBV2 | TGTGCCAGCAGTGAAAGGCCTAGCGGGAGAGAAGAGCAGTACTTC | CASSERPSGREEQYF
TRBJ2-7 | NA | NA | TRBV5-1 | TGCGCCAGCAGCTTGTATTCCGGTACCTACGAGCAGTACTTC | CASSLYSGTYEQYF
TRBJ1-1 | NA | NA | TRBV19 | TGTGCCAGTAGTATATTACTGTCGACTGAAGCTTTCTTT | CASSILLSTEAFF
TRBJ1-1 | TRBD1 | NA | TRBV10-3 | TGTGCCACCAACCTGGGACAGGCCACTGAAGCTTTCTTT | CATNLGQATEAFF
TRBJ1-3 | NA | once | TRBV18 | TGTGCCAGCTCCCCTTCCGGGCAGGGGAGCTCTGGAAACACCATATATTTT | CASSPSGQGSSGNTIYF
TRBJ1-1 | TRBD1 | NA | TRBV10-3 | TGTGCCATCAGTCCAGGACAGGGCGCTGAAGCTTTCTTT | CAISPGQGAEAFF
TRBJ1-2 | NA | once | TRBV27 | TGTGCCAGCAGCCCCGGGATCGCTAACTATGGCTACACCTTC | CASSPGIANYGYTF
TRBJ2-3 | TRBD1 | NA | TRBV7-9 | TGTGCCAGCAGCCTATATACAGGGGGCGACACAGATACGCAGTATTTT | CASSLYTGGDTDTQYF
TRBJ1-1 | TRBD1 | NA | TRBV6-5 | TGTGCCAGCAGCGGGGACAGCCCTGAAGCTTTCTTT | CASSGDSPEAFF
TRBJ2-1 | TRBD2 | few | TRBV5-5 | TGTGCCAGCAGCTTGGTGGGGGGTAGCGGGAGGAATGAGCAGTTCTTC | CASSLVGGSGRNEQFF
TRBJ1-2 | NA | NA | TRBV5-4 | TGTGCCAGCAGCTCCAGAGTGGGTGCACGACGGGGTACGAGGGGCTACACCTTC | CASSSRVGARRGTRGYTF
TRBJ2-5 | TRBD2 | NA | TRBV7-3 | TGTGCCAGCAGCCACTTAGCGGGGGAGACCCAGTACTTC | CASSHLAGETQYF
TRBJ1-5 | NA | NA | TRBV28 | TGTGCCAGCAGTTTACCGAACTATAGCAATCAGCCCCAGCATTTT | CASSLPNYSNQPQHF